The sequence of this TCR beta chain was determined in a study of spatial heterogeneity in lung cancer. About the study: Alpha-chain sequences were consistently detected in smaller numbers than beta-chain sequences.

As to time point: sample taken at primary tumor resection. This CDR3 comprises 12 residues. V dropped 4 bases and J dropped 9 bases, with 10 bases sitting between them. CDR1 and CDR2 (germline): MNHEY, SMNVEV (reference sequence). In this sample, this clonotype turned up many times. Its antigen is undetermined. Whole-study findings and limits: For expanded intratumoral alpha and beta TCRs, counts tracked tumor mutation counts.

TCRdb redid the calling of the 5' RACE reads with MiXCR, one entry per CDR3 protein. This sample has some 100,000 distinct CDR3 sequences, with about 4.6% found just once. Specimen: lung tumor tissue, collected at surgery. The chain carries TRBV27 and TRBJ2-1; D ambiguous. This TCR derives from a male donor with early-stage non-small cell lung cancer. The CDR3: CASSSSVFEQFF. CDR3 DNA: TGTGCCAGCAGTTCGAGTGTCTTTGAGCAGTTCTTC.